This TCR beta chain was captured by sequencing in a study of T cell responses to AZD1222 COVID-19 vaccine. Study observations and caveats: Donors were mostly white British, more females; clonal diversity possibly underestimated.

Assay used: immunoSEQ multiplex PCR; TCRdb lists only in-frame clones, some missing. The data show about 120,000 clones, with 75% to 90% seen just once and about 3.1% held by the top ten. Note on this clone: Its target is unknown.

Per germline, CDR1 SGHNT and CDR2 YENEEA. The CDR3 length is 16 residues. Trimming removed 5 bases from V and 5 bases from J; junction bases left unmatched: 10. V usage is TRBV11-3 and J usage is TRBJ2-2; 8 bases line up with TRBD1. The TCR was taken from an adult in good health. The sample in question was peripheral blood, obtained on day 0 of AZD1222 vaccination. DNA of the CDR3: TGTGCCAGCAGCCCCCGGACAGGGTCGTCAACCGGGGAGCTGTTTTTT. It yields the protein CASSPRTGSSTGELFF.